This T cell receptor beta chain derives from a study of cytomegalovirus exposure and HLA in healthy donors. Trimming removed 8 bases at V and 7 bases at J, with 12 bases between. The germline V gene encodes CDR1 LNHDA and CDR2 SQIVND (reference sequence). The CDR3 consists of 11 residues. Generated by immunoSEQ multiplex PCR, the TCRdb table keeps only in-frame clones and is missing some. The table shows fewer than 120,000 clones, with 89% occurring only once. The validation cohort, a group of around 130 subjects, included the donors and was separate from the roughly 620-subject first cohort. This clone was seen a single time.

Sequencing was done on a sample of PBMCs. The TCR sequence derives from a young woman in good health and CMV-seronegative. This chain joins TRBV19 and TRBJ2-7, with D possibly matching TRBD2 (6 bases). The CDR3 reads CASSTEGEQYF. CDR3 coding DNA: TGTGCCAGTTCCACGGAGGGGGAGCAGTACTTC.